This record covers a single T cell receptor (beta chain). In TCRdb, the RT-PCR reads were re-called with MiXCR into one record per CDR3 protein. The table has 550,000 to 750,000 distinct CDR3 sequences, 14% seen once. Germline V lookup: CDR1 MNHEY, CDR2 SMNVEV (reference sequence). This CDR3 is built from 15 residues. V lost 6 bases to trimming and J lost 3 bases; unmatched junction nucleotides: 11. The sample consisted of memory CD4+ T cells from blood. The chain has TRBV27 and TRBJ2-7; the match to TRBD1 covers 7 bases. The receptor was isolated from a female donor in good health, serving as a healthy control. The CDR3 here is CASSRQGDVGYEQYF. The CDR3 DNA is TGTGCCAGCAGCCGCCAGGGGGACGTAGGCTACGAGCAGTACTTC.